This T cell receptor (beta chain) was identified during a study of blood T cell repertoires in COVID-19. Enrollment of patients from Seattle took place during active infection, with longitudinal follow-up. This CDR3 spans 13 amino acids. Germline loops: CDR1 SGHRS, CDR2 YFSETQ. Trimming removed 0 bases from V and 4 bases from J, with 5 bases in between. Generated by immunoSEQ multiplex PCR, the TCRdb table keeps only in-frame clones and is missing some. The sample has about 390,000 clones; about 90% are singletons. This rearrangement joins TRBV5-1 to TRBJ2-1; no reliable D call. The TCR was taken from a woman aged 60-75 years with COVID-19, enrolled during active disease. The specimen was peripheral blood. CDR3 nucleotide sequence: TGCGCCAGCAGCTTGGCTCCTTACAATGAGCAGTTCTTC. Amino acid sequence: CASSLAPYNEQFF.